The entry below describes one TCR beta chain. Antigen specificity is unknown. Only in-frame clones appear in the TCRdb table, and some are missing; sequencing was by immunoSEQ multiplex PCR. The sample shows over 65,000 clones, roughly 80% of them seen only once. V dropped 3 bases and J dropped 2; count of bases not matched to a gene: 4. Germline assignment: CDR1 LNHDA and CDR2 SQIVND (reference sequence). CDR3 length: 15 residues. The entry originates in a study of OX40 agonist ivuxolimab in advanced cancers. On the study more broadly: Those enrolled were 82.7% male, with a mean age of roughly 62 years and ages from about 20 to 90. Regarding the study as a whole: Mean expanded clone counts were higher in CD8+ than CD4+ T cells.

The V call is TRBV19, the J call TRBJ2-5; 9 nucleotides align to TRBD2. Sequencing used CD4+ or CD8+ T cells sorted from blood, obtained in a trial of the OX40 agonist ivuxolimab. The source is an adult with an advanced solid tumor such as melanoma, head and neck, liver or kidney cancer. The CDR3 here is CASSIGLAGQETQYF. The CDR3 region has the DNA TGTGCCAGTAGTATTGGCCTAGCGGGACAAGAGACCCAGTACTTC.